This record covers a single T cell receptor (beta chain). This CDR3 is also generated by other DNA sequences in the sample. The germline CDR1 and CDR2 sequences are SGHNT and YYREEE (reference sequence). This CDR3 comprises 15 residues. V lost 2 bases, J lost 4 bases, and 5 bases stayed unmatched. This specimen belongs to a study of cytomegalovirus exposure and HLA in healthy donors. PCR employed 60 Vbeta and 13 Jbeta primers. Generated by immunoSEQ multiplex PCR, the TCRdb table keeps only in-frame clones and is missing some. The data contain a few hundred thousand clones, under 80% of them singletons.

The specimen sequenced was PBMCs. This clonotype originated in a girl aged 2 to 9 in good health and CMV-seronegative. This rearrangement joins TRBV5-4 to TRBJ2-7; TRBD1 matches 11 bases. The CDR3: CASSLAGQGAYEQYF. The CDR3 coding sequence is TGTGCCAGCAGCTTAGCTGGACAGGGGGCTTACGAGCAGTACTTC.